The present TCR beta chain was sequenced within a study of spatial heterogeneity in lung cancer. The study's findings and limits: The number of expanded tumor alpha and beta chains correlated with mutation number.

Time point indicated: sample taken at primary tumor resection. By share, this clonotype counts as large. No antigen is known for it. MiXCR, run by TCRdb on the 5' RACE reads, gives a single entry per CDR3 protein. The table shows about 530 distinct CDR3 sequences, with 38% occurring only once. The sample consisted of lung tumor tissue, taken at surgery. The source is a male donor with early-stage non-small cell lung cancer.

The CDR3 spells CASSIAGGTYNEQFF. CDR3 nucleotide sequence: TGTGCCAGCAGCATAGCGGGAGGAACTTACAATGAGCAGTTCTTC. The chain joins TRBV7-3 to TRBJ2-1; TRBD2 agrees at 10 bases. The ends lost 5 bases at V and 4 bases at J; junction bases unmatched: 5. The CDR3 is 15 residues long. Germline CDR1 and CDR2: SGHTA and FQGTGA.